One sample yielded the 31 T cell receptor beta chains listed below, sequenced in a study of STAT5B mutations in CD4+ large granular lymphocyte leukemia. Data came from immunoSEQ multiplex PCR; TCRdb stores just in-frame clones and leaves some out. The sample includes around 50,000 clones, 80% to 85% of them seen just once. Sequences were obtained from CD4+ T cells from blood buffy coats. All receptors come from a human donor in good health.

This sequence joins TRBV6-5 and TRBJ2-4, with D perhaps given as TRBD1 or TRBD2 (5 bases each). This CDR3 comprises 13 residues. The germline V gene encodes CDR1 MNHEY and CDR2 SVGAGI. The V end lost 6 bases, the J end lost 8 bases, and 14 bases lay between the germline ends. CDR3 coding DNA: TGTGCCAGCAGAAGGGACCGCCTGGACATTCAGTACTTC. This gives the protein CASRRDRLDIQYF.

The table lists this clone with a few counts. This chain connects TRBV25-1 to TRBJ1-2; D gene unclear. CDR3 length equals 12 residues. The V end was cut by 3 bases, the J end by 4 bases, with 6 bases between. Germline values: CDR1 MGHDK, CDR2 SYGVNS. As DNA, the CDR3 is TGTGCCAGCAGTGACGGAATCTATGGCTACACCTTC. Translated, it gives CASSDGIYGYTF.

The CDR3 bases are TGCGCTACCCTCAGGGAAGAGACCCAGTACTTC. Protein product: CATLREETQYF. The chain joins TRBV20-1 to TRBJ2-5, with a tentative D call TRBD1 (5 bases). Germline-derived CDR1 and CDR2 are DFQATT and SNEGSKA (reference sequence). The CDR3 covers 11 residues.

The sample holds one count of this clone. This chain joins TRBV5-1 and TRBJ2-2; D gene ambiguous. CDR3 size: 14 residues. The V end was cut by 0 bases, the J end by 1 base, with 4 bases between. Per the germline V gene, CDR1 is SGHRS and CDR2 is YFSETQ. The CDR3 sequence: CASSLDRNTGELFF. The CDR3, as DNA: TGCGCCAGCAGCTTGGACAGGAACACCGGGGAGCTGTTTTTT.

The chain carries TRBV14 and TRBJ2-2; D unresolved. The CDR3 length is 13 residues. Germline V gene data show CDR1 as SGHDN and CDR2 as FVKESK. Trimming removed 8 bases at V and 7 bases at J, with 14 bases between. CDR3 nucleotides: TGTGCCAGCCGGTATGCCGATGGCGGGGAGCTGTTTTTT. Amino acids: CASRYADGGELFF.

This clone was seen a single time. The chain combines TRBV19 with TRBJ2-7, with 11 positions matching TRBD2. V lost 2 bases to trimming and J lost 4 bases; unmatched junction nucleotides: 19. Per germline, CDR1 LNHDA and CDR2 SQIVND (reference sequence). CDR3 length equals 20 residues. CDR3 in DNA: TGTGCCAGTAGTATAAAGGGGTACGGTACTAGCGGGAGTCCCCCTTACGAGCAGTACTTC. Its protein is CASSIKGYGTSGSPPYEQYF.

This clone occurred a few times. The gene calls are TRBV5-1 and TRBJ1-4; 7 nucleotides line up with TRBD1. The germline gives CDR1 SGHRS, CDR2 YFSETQ. Trimming took 0 bases from V and 8 from J; bases not matched to a gene: 7. This CDR3 spans 15 amino acids. CDR3 coding DNA: TGCGCCAGCAGCTTGGGGAGGGGGCTCAAGGAAAAACTGTTTTTT. Its translation: CASSLGRGLKEKLFF. The whole variable domain, remainder taken from reference TRBV5-1 and TRBJ1-4, is KAGVTQTPRYLIKTRGQQVTLSCSPISGHRSVSWYQQTPGQGLQFLFEYFSETQRNKGNFPGRFSGRQFSNSRSEMNVSTLELGDSALYLCASSLGRGLKEKLFFGSGTQLSVL.

The chain carries TRBV9 and TRBJ2-1; 9 bases are shared with TRBD2. The germline CDR1 and CDR2 sequences are SGDLS and YYNGEE. This CDR3 is 15 amino acids long. Germline trimming cut 2 bases from V and 7 bases from J; bases unmatched to any gene: 7. CDR3: CASSVGTSGRNEQFF. DNA of the CDR3: TGTGCCAGCAGCGTGGGTACTAGCGGGCGGAATGAGCAGTTCTTC.

The chain couples TRBV10-3 to TRBJ1-1; 8 bases line up with TRBD1. The CDR3 is made up of 14 amino acids. With 5 bases clipped from V and 2 bases from J, the junction kept 4 bases outside the gene matches. Germline lookup yields CDR1 ENHRY and CDR2 SYGVKD. CDR3 residues: CAISQGAGNTEAFF. DNA of the CDR3: TGTGCCATCAGTCAGGGGGCTGGAAACACTGAAGCTTTCTTT.

On this clone itself: Given the absence of the conserved phenylalanine or tryptophan at the CDR3 end, a read error is likely. J is TRBJ1-1 and V is TRBV6-4; D is uncertain. This CDR3 spans 13 amino acids. From germline, CDR1 is MRHNA and CDR2 SNTAGT. V was clipped by 0 bases and J by 2 bases, with 4 bases between them. CDR3 protein: CASSDSLNTEAFS. CDR3 DNA: TGTGCCAGCAGTGACTCGCTTAACACTGAAGCTTTCTCT.

V and J are TRBV19 and TRBJ2-2; D unclear. The CDR3 runs 16 residues. Germline V lookup: CDR1 LNHDA, CDR2 SQIVND (reference sequence). With 3 bases removed from V and 5 bases from J, the gap between germline ends came to 16 bases. CDR3 sequence reads: CASSIVAGILTGELFF. CDR3 bases: TGTGCCAGTAGTATCGTGGCCGGCATTCTAACCGGGGAGCTGTTTTTT. The variable domain in full, with the rest retrieved from reference TRBV19 and TRBJ2-2, is DGGITQSPKYLFRKEGQNVTLSCEQNLNHDAMYWYRQDPGQGLRLIYYSQIVNDFQKGDIAEGYSVSREKKESFPLTVTSAQKNPTAFYLCASSIVAGILTGELFFGEGSRLTVL.

The chain has TRBV6-1 and TRBJ2-7; the D is unclear. Trimming removed 2 bases at V and 5 bases at J, with 10 bases between. The CDR3 is 13 amino acids. The V gene's germline CDR1 is MNHNS and CDR2 SASEGT. CDR3 sequence (DNA): TGTGCCAGCAGTGAATCCTCGACGGACGAGCAGTACTTC. It codes for CASSESSTDEQYF.

The chain recombines TRBV19 with TRBJ2-1; no clear D. The CDR3 covers 14 residues. V shed 6 bases and J shed 1 base, with 10 bases lying between them. Germline V lookup: CDR1 LNHDA, CDR2 SQIVND (reference sequence). The CDR3 bases are TGTGCCAGTAGGTTGGTACAGTCCTACAATGAGCAGTTCTTC. The encoded protein is CASRLVQSYNEQFF.

Here the CDR3 DNA reads TGTGCCAGCAGCGTAGAGGGGGTCAACTCCTACAATGAGCAGTTCTTC. It yields the protein CASSVEGVNSYNEQFF. The genes are TRBV9 and TRBJ2-1, with D possibly being TRBD1 (6 bases). Germline CDR1 and CDR2: SGDLS and YYNGEE. This CDR3 contains 16 residues. V lost 0 bases and J 0 bases, leaving 10 bases between the germline ends.

V and J are TRBV7-9 and TRBJ1-1; D possibly corresponds to TRBD1 (6 bases). Germline lookup yields CDR1 SEHNR and CDR2 FQNEAQ (reference sequence). The ends were cut back, 4 bases at V and 4 bases at J, with 16 bases in the middle. The CDR3 totals 15 residues. The DNA of the CDR3 is TGTGCCAGCAGCTGGGGCAGGGGCACGGGCACTGAAGCTTTCTTT. It translates to CASSWGRGTGTEAFF.

J is TRBJ2-3 and V is TRBV6-5; no clear D. This CDR3 comprises 15 residues. The V end lost 0 bases, the J end lost 0 bases, and 7 bases lay between the germline ends. Germline loops: CDR1 MNHEY, CDR2 SVGAGI. The CDR3 is CASSYSTPSTDTQYF. CDR3 in DNA: TGTGCCAGCAGTTACTCAACACCTAGCACAGATACGCAGTATTTT.

Only a few counts were recorded for this clone. The chain uses TRBV5-5 and TRBJ1-5; TRBD1 matches at 12 bases. The CDR3 contains 18 residues. CDR1 and CDR2 (germline): SGHKS, YYEKEE (reference sequence). The V segment lost 2 bases and the J segment 1 base; nucleotides outside the gene matches: 7. CDR3 residues: CASSFTGTGGGSNQPQHF. The CDR3 DNA reads as TGTGCCAGCAGCTTCACCGGGACAGGGGGCGGAAGCAATCAGCCCCAGCATTTT.

The chain joins TRBV10-3 to TRBJ1-1, with a tentative D call TRBD1 (6 bases). V dropped 10 bases and J dropped 3 bases, with 15 bases sitting between them. The CDR3 is 13 amino acids. Germline CDR1 and CDR2: ENHRY and SYGVKD. CDR3 loop: CATAGKGDTEAFF. The DNA for the CDR3 is TGTGCCACCGCCGGAAAGGGGGACACTGAAGCTTTCTTT.

The CDR3 coding sequence is TGTGCCAGCAGTTACAGGACAGCGGTAAACACCGGGGAGCTGTTTTTT. Its protein product is CASSYRTAVNTGELFF. The genes are TRBV6-5 and TRBJ2-2; a possible D gene is TRBD1 (6 bases). Germline V gene lookup returns CDR1 MNHEY and CDR2 SVGAGI. V was pared by 2 bases and J by 2 bases, with 12 bases between. The CDR3 is made up of 16 amino acids.

This chain connects TRBV18 to TRBJ2-7; possibly TRBD2 for D (6 bases). Trimming took off 2 bases at V and 4 bases at J, with 21 bases between the two ends. The CDR3 runs to 17 residues. Germline loops: CDR1 KGHSH, CDR2 LQKENI. The CDR3 sequence is CASSPTWSRTTGYEQYF. The CDR3 nucleotides are TGTGCCAGCTCACCAACTTGGTCGCGGACTACCGGATACGAGCAGTACTTC. Full variable domain (rest looked up from reference TRBV18 and TRBJ2-7): NAGVMQNPRHLVRRRGQEARLRCSPMKGHSHVYWYRQLPEEGLKFMVYLQKENIIDESGMPKERFSAEFPKEGPSILRIQQVVRGDSAAYFCASSPTWSRTTGYEQYFGPGTRLTVT.

The CDR3 loop is CASRSTTGRNTEAFF. The CDR3 DNA follows: TGTGCCAGCAGATCTACGACAGGGAGGAACACTGAAGCTTTCTTT. The chain links TRBV14 to TRBJ1-1, with TRBD1 matching over 7 bases. This CDR3 is built from 15 residues. Losses at the gene ends were 6 bases for V and 1 base for J; bases not matched to a gene: 8. The germline CDR1 and CDR2 sequences are SGHDN and FVKESK. Supplemented by reference TRBV14 and TRBJ1-1, the full variable domain reads EAGVTQFPSHSVIEKGQTVTLRCDPISGHDNLYWYRRVMGKEIKFLLHFVKESKQDESGMPNNRFLAERTGGTYSTLKVQPAELEDSGVYFCASRSTTGRNTEAFFGQGTRLTVV.

The V and J genes are TRBV12-5 and TRBJ1-5, with 7 bases that match TRBD1. CDR1 and CDR2 (germline): LGHNT, FRNRAP. The CDR3 spans 18 residues. The trim removed 2 bases at V and 2 bases at J, leaving 12 bases unmatched. CDR3 DNA sequence: TGTGCTAGTGGTTTGAGCGGGATCGGGACAGTAGGCAATCAGCCCCAGCATTTT. Encoded protein: CASGLSGIGTVGNQPQHF.

The V call is TRBV14, the J call TRBJ1-6; 7 bases line up with TRBD1. The CDR3 loop spans 15 amino acids. CDR1 and CDR2 (germline): SGHDN, FVKESK. V gave up 4 bases and J gave up 10 bases; unmatched junction bases: 10. The CDR3, as DNA: TGTGCCAGCAGCCCACGGGACAGAGGTAGCTCACCCCTCCACTTT. Its translation: CASSPRDRGSSPLHF.

The gene calls are TRBV6-5 and TRBJ1-3; no reliable D call. Trimming took off 7 bases at V and 0 bases at J, with 7 bases between the two ends. The CDR3 has 13 amino acids. Germline V CDR1 and CDR2: MNHEY, SVGAGI. The CDR3 coding sequence is TGTGCCAGCAAGACGATCTCTGGAAACACCATATATTTT. It translates to CASKTISGNTIYF.

This clone has more than one count but fewer than ten. This rearrangement joins TRBV18 to TRBJ1-5; D gene ambiguous. The CDR3 spans 15 residues. V shed 0 bases and J shed 0 bases, with 6 bases lying between them. CDR1 is KGHSH, CDR2 LQKENI, per germline. CDR3 protein: CASSPPGDSNQPQHF. DNA for the CDR3: TGTGCCAGCTCACCACCCGGAGATAGCAATCAGCCCCAGCATTTT. Based on the CDR3 plus reference TRBV18 and TRBJ1-5, the full variable domain is NAGVMQNPRHLVRRRGQEARLRCSPMKGHSHVYWYRQLPEEGLKFMVYLQKENIIDESGMPKERFSAEFPKEGPSILRIQQVVRGDSAAYFCASSPPGDSNQPQHFGDGTRLSIL.

The gene calls are TRBV19 and TRBJ2-2; possibly TRBD1 or TRBD2 for D (5 bases each). Germline lookup yields CDR1 LNHDA and CDR2 SQIVND (reference sequence). This CDR3 contains 16 residues. With 7 bases removed from V and 7 bases from J, the gap between germline ends came to 22 bases. The CDR3 protein is CASNSGRDPQIGELFF. CDR3 DNA: TGTGCCAGTAATTCTGGCCGGGACCCACAGATCGGGGAGCTGTTTTTT.

The chain uses TRBV10-1 and TRBJ2-3; D is perhaps TRBD2 (7 bases). Germline CDR1 is WNHNN and CDR2 is SYGVQD (reference sequence). There are 15 residues in the CDR3. V lost 3 bases and J lost 6, with 16 bases in between. Written as DNA, the CDR3 is TGCGCCAGCAGTGACGGGGGGCGGTCAGGGGATACGCAGTATTTT. Amino acid sequence: CASSDGGRSGDTQYF.

The chain uses TRBV18 and TRBJ2-5, with D unresolved. Trimming removed 2 bases at V and 4 bases at J, with 5 bases between. Germline CDR1 KGHSH, CDR2 LQKENI. The CDR3 consists of 12 residues. CDR3 amino acids: CASSPGIETQYF. The CDR3 DNA reads as TGTGCCAGCTCACCAGGGATAGAGACCCAGTACTTC.

The rearrangement uses TRBV10-1 and TRBJ1-1; weak D call: TRBD1 (5 bases). The V end was cut by 7 bases, the J end by 0 bases, with 12 bases between. Germline V CDR1 and CDR2: WNHNN, SYGVQD (reference sequence). The CDR3 consists of 14 residues. CDR3 loop: CASTGRGMNTEAFF. The CDR3 nucleotides read TGCGCCAGCACAGGGAGGGGAATGAACACTGAAGCTTTCTTT.

The chain carries TRBV9 and TRBJ2-3, with 7 positions matching TRBD2. The ends lost 4 bases at V and 1 base at J; junction bases unmatched: 6. Germline V CDR1 and CDR2: SGDLS, YYNGEE. This CDR3 contains 15 residues. As DNA, the CDR3 is TGTGCCAGCAGCCCGACAGCGGGACGCACAGATACGCAGTATTTT. This codes for CASSPTAGRTDTQYF.

This clone was detected once. The V and J genes are TRBV27 and TRBJ1-5; TRBD1 agrees at 8 bases. The CDR3 contains 18 residues. Germline trimming cut 0 bases from V and 0 bases from J; bases unmatched to any gene: 7. Germline CDR1 reads MNHEY; CDR2 reads SMNVEV (reference sequence). The DNA of the CDR3 is TGTGCCAGCAGTTTATCCCCGGGACAGGCGGGTAGCAATCAGCCCCAGCATTTT. Amino acids: CASSLSPGQAGSNQPQHF.